A selection of T cell receptor beta chains follows, all from one sample in a study of a mutant IDH1 vaccine in newly diagnosed glioma. These receptors lack a known antigen. The protocol was immunoSEQ multiplex PCR, while the TCRdb copy is restricted to in-frame clones and leaves out a portion. The top ten hold under 2.5% of the sample, which has 40,000 to 55,000 clones, around nine tenths seen once. The specimen was PBMCs, collected from a glioma patient whose treatment included an IDH1 peptide vaccine. These receptors originate from a man in his forties or fifties with glioma. Both conserved end residues are part of each CDR3. A D gene is named only where the DNA matches it firmly. The size of a clone is reported for some rows only, either as once, few or many, or as a class for expanded clones.

V: TRBV2; J: TRBJ2-5; size: NA; D: NA; DNA: TGTGCCAGCAGTGAAGAGGCAGCGGGGACCCAGTACTTC; CDR3: CASSEEAAGTQYF
V: TRBV5-4; J: TRBJ2-2; size: NA; D: TRBD2; DNA: TGTGCCACCGGAGGTGGGGGGGTGACCGGGGAGCTGTTTTTT; CDR3: CATGGGGVTGELFF
V: TRBV5-6; J: TRBJ1-5; size: NA; D: NA; DNA: TGTGCCAGCAGCCGGGACGGGGGAAGCAATCAGCCCCAGCATTTT; CDR3: CASSRDGGSNQPQHF
V: TRBV7-8; J: TRBJ1-3; size: NA; D: NA; DNA: TGTGCCAGCAGCTTAGATCCGTATCCTGGAAACACCATATATTTT; CDR3: CASSLDPYPGNTIYF
V: TRBV9; J: TRBJ2-3; size: NA; D: NA; DNA: TGTGCCAGCAGCGCTCTGACAGTTTTGGGCACAGATACGCAGTATTTT; CDR3: CASSALTVLGTDTQYF
V: TRBV29-1; J: TRBJ2-7; size: medium-sized; D: TRBD1; DNA: TGCAGCGGACGACAGGGGAACGAGCAGTACTTC; CDR3: CSGRQGNEQYF
V: TRBV2; J: TRBJ1-6; size: once; D: TRBD1; DNA: TGTGCCAGCAGCGGAGGGGGCAGCGCCTATAATTCACCCCTCCACTTT; CDR3: CASSGGGSAYNSPLHF
V: TRBV28; J: TRBJ1-6; size: once; D: NA; DNA: TGTGCCAGCAGTCGACATGGTTCACCCCTCCACTTT; CDR3: CASSRHGSPLHF
V: TRBV7-9; J: TRBJ2-1; size: NA; D: TRBD1; DNA: TGTGCCAGCAGCCACCCAGGGACAGGGTGGAACGATGAGCAGTTCTTC; CDR3: CASSHPGTGWNDEQFF
V: TRBV29-1; J: TRBJ2-3; size: NA; D: NA; DNA: TGCAGCGTGGCCCCTGGAGATACGCAGTATTTT; CDR3: CSVAPGDTQYF
V: TRBV5-1; J: TRBJ2-1; size: NA; D: NA; DNA: TGCGCCAGCAGCCAGTTCATGGGGAGCTCCTACAATGAGCAGTTCTTC; CDR3: CASSQFMGSSYNEQFF
V: TRBV2; J: TRBJ2-5; size: NA; D: NA; DNA: TGTGCCAGCAGTGAGGGAAAGACCCAGTACTTC; CDR3: CASSEGKTQYF
V: TRBV27; J: TRBJ1-2; size: NA; D: NA; DNA: TGTGCCAGCAGTCGCTCCACACGGAACTATGGCTACACCTTC; CDR3: CASSRSTRNYGYTF
V: TRBV6-8; J: TRBJ1-1; size: NA; D: NA; DNA: TGTGCCAGCAGTTACGGGGGGACGGATAACACTGAAGCTTTCTTT; CDR3: CASSYGGTDNTEAFF
V: TRBV4-3; J: TRBJ2-7; size: NA; D: NA; DNA: TGCGCCAGCAGCCAAGATCGGCAGTCCTACGAGCAGTACTTC; CDR3: CASSQDRQSYEQYF
V: TRBV29-1; J: TRBJ2-7; size: NA; D: TRBD1; DNA: TGCAGCGTCAAACCGGGACAGGCCTCCTACGAGCAGTACTTC; CDR3: CSVKPGQASYEQYF
V: TRBV5-8; J: TRBJ2-1; size: NA; D: NA; DNA: TGTGCCAGCAGCGCGGGGCTGTACAATGAGCAGTTCTTC; CDR3: CASSAGLYNEQFF
V: TRBV27; J: TRBJ1-1; size: NA; D: TRBD1; DNA: TGTGCCAGCAGTTTATACGGGACAGGGGGCGTCACTGAAGCTTTCTTT; CDR3: CASSLYGTGGVTEAFF